These T cell receptor beta chains were read from a single sample in a study. Using its own MiXCR run on the 5' RACE reads, TCRdb lists one record per CDR3 protein. The sample holds roughly 56,000 distinct CDR3 sequences, almost 30% seen once. Sequenced material: tumor-infiltrating naive CD4+ T cells sorted from the breast tumor. These receptors were collected from a female donor with breast cancer. Both conserved end residues are part of each CDR3. D genes are given only for firm matches. Clone size, where shown, is once, few, many, or a class for clones that have expanded.

J | size | D | V | CDR3 | DNA
TRBJ2-7 | few | NA | TRBV6-1 | CASSETPTSTYEQYF | TGTGCCAGCAGTGAAACCCCCACCTCCACCTACGAGCAGTACTTC
TRBJ2-2 | NA | NA | TRBV5-1 | CAGSSRTANTGELFF | TGCGCCGGCAGCTCGCGGACCGCGAACACCGGGGAGCTGTTTTTT
TRBJ1-5 | few | NA | TRBV20-1 | CGARDSGADQPQHF | TGCGGTGCTAGAGATAGCGGGGCGGATCAGCCCCAGCATTTT
TRBJ2-2 | NA | TRBD1 | TRBV20-1 | CSARPGQINAGELFF | TGCAGTGCTCGACCGGGACAGATAAACGCCGGGGAGCTGTTTTTT
TRBJ1-1 | few | TRBD1 | TRBV20-1 | CSARDLYRGNTEAFF | TGCAGTGCTAGAGACCTCTACAGGGGGAACACTGAAGCTTTCTTT
TRBJ1-1 | NA | NA | TRBV10-3 | CAISELGTNTEAFF | TGTGCCATCAGTGAGCTCGGGACGAACACTGAAGCTTTCTTT
TRBJ1-5 | NA | NA | TRBV6-5 | CASSSGGTQHF | TGTGCCAGCAGTTCGGGCGGGACCCAGCATTTT
TRBJ2-2 | NA | NA | TRBV24-1 | CATSDNRRNTGELFF | TGTGCCACCAGTGATAATCGTAGGAACACCGGGGAGCTGTTTTTT
TRBJ1-1 | few | NA | TRBV20-1 | CSARDVDEAFF | TGCAGTGCTAGAGATGTAGATGAAGCTTTCTTT
TRBJ1-3 | many | NA | TRBV4-1 | CASSQDGSAGNTIYF | TGCGCCAGCAGCCAAGATGGGTCAGCTGGAAACACCATATATTTT
TRBJ2-7 | NA | TRBD1 | TRBV12-3/TRBV12-4 | CASLDQGAYEQYF | TGTGCCAGCCTGGATCAGGGGGCCTACGAGCAGTACTTC